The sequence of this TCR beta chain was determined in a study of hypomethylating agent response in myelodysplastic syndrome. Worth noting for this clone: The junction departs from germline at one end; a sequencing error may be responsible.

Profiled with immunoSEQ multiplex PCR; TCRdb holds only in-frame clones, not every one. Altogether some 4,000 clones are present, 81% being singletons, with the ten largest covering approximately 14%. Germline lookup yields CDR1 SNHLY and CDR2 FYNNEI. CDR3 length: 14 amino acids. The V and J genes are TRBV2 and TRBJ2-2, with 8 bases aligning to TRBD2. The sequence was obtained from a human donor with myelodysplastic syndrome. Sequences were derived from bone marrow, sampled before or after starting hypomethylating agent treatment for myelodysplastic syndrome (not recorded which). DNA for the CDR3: TGTGCCAGCAATGAAGCGGGGGTGGCCGGGGAGCTGTTTTTT. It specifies CASNEAGVAGELFF.